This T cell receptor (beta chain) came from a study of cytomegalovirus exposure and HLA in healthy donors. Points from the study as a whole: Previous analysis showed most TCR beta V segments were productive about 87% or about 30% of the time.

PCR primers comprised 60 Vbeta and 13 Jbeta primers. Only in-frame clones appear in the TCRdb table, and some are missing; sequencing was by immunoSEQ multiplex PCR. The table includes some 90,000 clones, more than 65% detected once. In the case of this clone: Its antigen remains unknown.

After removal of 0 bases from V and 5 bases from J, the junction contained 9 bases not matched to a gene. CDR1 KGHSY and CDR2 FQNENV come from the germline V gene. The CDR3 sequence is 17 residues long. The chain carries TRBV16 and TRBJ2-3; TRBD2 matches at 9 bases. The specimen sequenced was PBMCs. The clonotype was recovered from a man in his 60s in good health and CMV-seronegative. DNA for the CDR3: TGTGCCAGCAGCCAATCACTCCCTGCGGGGGGGGAAGATACGCAGTATTTT. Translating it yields CASSQSLPAGGEDTQYF.